The clone carrying this TCR beta chain was observed a few times. Antigen: not known. A second PCR, run for roughly 7 to 12 cycles, used a sample-barcoded 5' primer plus a J-beta primer mix. TCRdb recomputed calls from the 5' RACE reads with MiXCR, one row per CDR3 protein. The sample consists of about 1.8 million distinct CDR3 sequences, roughly 50% of them appearing once. This sample is drawn from a study of blood T cells in healthy people across ages. Study as a whole: Roughly one uniquely barcoded beta molecule per two T cells was captured. Study results and limitations: Diversity figures derived from one million T cells were judged to underestimate the true value.

Trimming took off 0 bases at V and 5 bases at J, with 7 bases between the two ends. Germline V gene data show CDR1 as MNHEY and CDR2 as SVGAGI. This CDR3 contains 14 residues. Donors gave roughly 10 milliliters of peripheral blood apiece. This clonotype was obtained from a woman between 35 and 50 years old in good health. Sequencing was carried out using blood. J is TRBJ1-4 and V is TRBV6-5; D gene unclear. In nucleotides, the CDR3 is TGTGCCAGCAGTTACTCTGCCGTAAATGAAAAACTGTTTTTT. Translated: CASSYSAVNEKLFF.